This T cell receptor (beta chain) stems from a study of PD-1 blockade in classical Hodgkin lymphoma. Time point described: newly diagnosed, previously untreated cHL patient sample. The data were produced by immunoSEQ multiplex PCR, yet TCRdb's version contains in-frame clones alone and is incomplete. Of approximately 15,000 clones in the sample, roughly 87% were seen once. Trimming took 0 bases from V and 7 from J, leaving 21 bases between them. Germline lookup yields CDR1 MGHDK and CDR2 SYGVNS. The CDR3 is 17 residues long. The sequencing input was peripheral blood mononuclear cells (PBMCs). The chain carries TRBV25-1 and TRBJ1-2, with D perhaps matching TRBD1 (6 bases). The sequence was collected from a human donor with classical Hodgkin lymphoma. The CDR3 here is CASSEYGRGGSGGGYTF. The CDR3, as DNA: TGTGCCAGCAGTGAATATGGTAGGGGGGGAAGTGGAGGTGGCTACACCTTC.